This T cell receptor beta chain is drawn from a study of T cells in Graves' hyperthyroidism and ophthalmopathy (dated by TCRdb to about 2019). A note on the overall study: Peripheral blood samples were taken at the time of initial diagnosis, prior to any treatment. To identify TCR V-J signatures that set the groups apart, the researchers used a discovery cohort of more than 95 patients, made up of 40 to 45 with Graves' ophthalmopathy and some 55 with stable Graves' hyperthyroidism. Whether ophthalmopathy could be predicted prospectively was tested in an independent validation cohort made up of roughly 19 hyperthyroidism patients plus 17 patients who later progressed to ophthalmopathy. The approximately 90 discovery patients were randomly split 7:3 into training and test sets. In addition, the study compared T-cell repertoires in thyroid tissue and in blood from five to seven Graves' hyperthyroidism patients. Following sampling, methimazole starting at 30 mg daily was given to hyperthyroidism patients, and high-dose intravenous methylprednisolone was given to ophthalmopathy patients. TCR Vbeta CDR3 sequencing of 120 to 150 peripheral blood samples (under 45 ophthalmopathy, roughly 74 hyperthyroidism and approximately 17 progressor patients) is reported in the paper.

The TCR beta CDR3 regions were amplified from RNA transcripts. For the first round of RT-PCR on the TCR CDR3, the HTBI primer set was used together with the Qiagen OneStep RT-PCR kit. The libraries were constructed in a second round of multiplex PCR and then size-selected and purified. The libraries were sequenced on an Illumina HiSeq2000 using paired-end 100 bp reads. The authors' pipeline ran thus. SOAPnuke was used to process the raw data, with reads discarded if the reads contained adapters or uncalled bases, had a mean Phred below 15, or lacked an exact constant-primer or identifier match. High-quality paired reads were merged with COPE v1.2.5, and unique nucleotide sequences were defined as clonotypes. MiTCR v1.1 was used to align the clonotypes against IMGT TRBV, TRBD and TRBJ reference segments. Analysis was restricted to V-J combinations with a frequency above 0.0001, which covered about 99% of repertoires. A TCS score was defined as the ratio of F50 (clonal expansion) to E x V (chaos), with BLOSUM62-based TCRdist applied between CDR3 peptides within each V-J. Welch's t-statistics and random forest reduced 514 V-J features to fewer than 15, which were used in a naive Bayes classifier (R e1071). The public reads were reanalyzed by TCRdb: fastp trimming at Q25, MiXCR alignment, in-frame beta chains only. All rows with the same CDR3 protein become a single entry with the most common DNA and genes. Clone size and V and J calls follow TCRdb, not the original study. Here the sample has about 350,000 distinct CDR3 sequences; 12% to 15% occur a single time. Approximately 20% of the sample goes to the ten largest clones.

In the ophthalmopathy patients, disease was moderately to severely active, with a Clinical Activity Score of 3 or more, a NOSPECS grade of 4 or more, and a duration of less than 3 months. Any patient with an uncontrolled infection, another autoimmune disease, pregnancy or lactation was excluded. Diagnoses relied on clinical symptoms, serum thyroxine and TRAb, thyroid ultrasound and orbital computed tomography. PBMCs were separated from 7.5 to 10 ml of fresh peripheral blood using Ficoll-Paque density gradient centrifugation. Trizol reagent was used to extract total RNA, and RNA quality was then checked on an Agilent 2100 Bioanalyzer. The germline ends are 21 bases apart after V is trimmed by 6 bases and J by 6 bases. The CDR3 contains 15 residues, cysteine and phenylalanine counted. Only CDR3 DNA is held: 45 bases, read in frame from base 1. CDR1 and CDR2 (MNHNS, SASEGT) derive from the germline V gene.

What the study reported, not specific to this receptor: In validation, the model predicted progression to ophthalmopathy a median of about 6 months before onset, with 65% to 71% sensitivity and roughly 79% specificity. Blood samples also contained most of the expanded thyroid clonotypes (frequency above 0.001), which suggests that blood repertoires may reflect thyroid immune responses. No statistical method was used to fix the sample size in advance, and group allocation was not hidden from the investigators. Ophthalmopathy was separated from stable hyperthyroidism by a 13 V-J signature model, with approximately 89% sensitivity and roughly 84% specificity obtained in cross-validation and 80%/75% obtained in testing.

This clonotype has a count of ten or more. Its recognized antigen is unknown. Per-nucleotide qualities are absent, and no much larger clonotype sits a single base away. Input material: blood. The chain links TRBV6-1 with TRBJ2-7; the D gene cannot be resolved reliably. The origin of this receptor is a woman aged 60 to 75 with Graves' ophthalmopathy. The nucleotide sequence reads TGTGCCAGCAGCCCTCCACGGGCTCAGCGCGGCGAGCAGTACTTC. This codes for CASSPPRAQRGEQYF.